These T cell receptor beta chains were read from a single sample in a study of glioma-infiltrating T cells. TCRdb recomputed calls from the multiplex PCR reads with MiXCR, one row per CDR3 protein. Of approximately 400,000 distinct CDR3 sequences detected, 41% appear once; the ten largest clones hold around 12%. Sequenced sample: glioma tissue, nonneoplastic brain tissue, or PBMCs (not recorded which). The receptors shown here come from a human donor with low-grade glioma or glioblastoma, undergoing nonglioma brain surgery, or in good health (not recorded which). The CDR3 runs from the conserved cysteine through the conserved F or W.

>TRBJ2-1|TRBV6-5
CASSGVFNNEQFF
>TRBJ1-6|TRBV2
CASSGPGPLHF
>TRBJ1-5|TRBV28
CASSFRGSNQPQHF
>TRBJ2-7|TRBV27
CASSLFWEPYEQYF
>TRBJ1-1|TRBV5-4
CASSSQLGVTEAFF
>TRBJ2-3|TRBV3-1
CASSRQDLGGPQYF
>TRBJ1-2|TRBV7-2
CASSSTGLTNYGYTF
>TRBJ2-5|TRBV6-1
CASSVFDQGTQYF
>TRBJ2-1|TRBV9
CASSLTGVSYNEQFF
>TRBJ2-1|TRBV6-1
CASSGSSTSGREDEQFF
>TRBJ2-3|TRBV4-3
CASSPGGGMDTQYF
>TRBJ1-5|TRBV3-1
CASSPGQGAGYGNQPQHF
>TRBJ2-7|TRBV20-1
CSARERTSVSYEQYF
>TRBJ2-1|TRBV20-1
CSVLGQASSYNEQFF
>TRBJ1-1|TRBV18
CASSPGKGMNTEAFF
>TRBJ2-3|TRBV7-2
CASNDGVFSTDTRYF